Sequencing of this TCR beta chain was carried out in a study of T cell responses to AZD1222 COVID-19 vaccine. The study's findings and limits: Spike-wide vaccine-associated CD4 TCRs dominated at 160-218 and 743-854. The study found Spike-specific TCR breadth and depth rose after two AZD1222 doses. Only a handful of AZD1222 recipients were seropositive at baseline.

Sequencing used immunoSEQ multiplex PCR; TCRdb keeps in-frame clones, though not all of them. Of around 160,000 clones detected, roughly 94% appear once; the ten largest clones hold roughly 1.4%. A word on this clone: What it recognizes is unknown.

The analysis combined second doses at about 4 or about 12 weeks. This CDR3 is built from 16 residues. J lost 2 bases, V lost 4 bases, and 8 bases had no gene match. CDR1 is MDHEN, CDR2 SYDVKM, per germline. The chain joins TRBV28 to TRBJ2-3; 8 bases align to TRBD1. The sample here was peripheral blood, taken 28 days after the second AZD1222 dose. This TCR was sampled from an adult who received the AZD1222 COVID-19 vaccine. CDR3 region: CASSSLGTGDTDTQYF. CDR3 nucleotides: TGTGCCAGCAGTTCCCTGGGGACAGGAGACACAGATACGCAGTATTTT.